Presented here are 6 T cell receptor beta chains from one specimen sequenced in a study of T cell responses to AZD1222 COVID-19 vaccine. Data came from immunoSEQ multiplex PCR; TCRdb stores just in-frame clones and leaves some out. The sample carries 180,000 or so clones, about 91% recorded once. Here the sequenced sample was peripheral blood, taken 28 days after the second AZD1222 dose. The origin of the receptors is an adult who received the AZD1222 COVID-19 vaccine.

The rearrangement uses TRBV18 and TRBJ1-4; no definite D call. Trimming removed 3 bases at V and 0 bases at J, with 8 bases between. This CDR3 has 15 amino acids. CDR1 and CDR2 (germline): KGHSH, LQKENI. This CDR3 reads CASSPVIATNEKLFF. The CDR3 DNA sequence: TGTGCCAGCTCACCCGTAATTGCAACTAATGAAAAACTGTTTTTT.

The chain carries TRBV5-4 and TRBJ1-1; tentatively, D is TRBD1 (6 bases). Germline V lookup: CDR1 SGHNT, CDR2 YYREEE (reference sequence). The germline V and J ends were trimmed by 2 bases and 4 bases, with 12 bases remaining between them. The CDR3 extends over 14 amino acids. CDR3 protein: CASSLLGASTEAFF. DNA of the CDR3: TGTGCCAGCAGCTTATTGGGGGCGAGCACTGAAGCTTTCTTT.

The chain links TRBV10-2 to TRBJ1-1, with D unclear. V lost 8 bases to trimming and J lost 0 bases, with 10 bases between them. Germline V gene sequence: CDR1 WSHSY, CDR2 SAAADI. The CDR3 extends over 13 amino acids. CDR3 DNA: TGCGCCAGCGGAGGGCGGCTGAACACTGAAGCTTTCTTT. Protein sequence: CASGGRLNTEAFF.

The CDR3 region has the DNA TGTGCCAGCAGCTATGGGACTAGCGGTCGGAATGAGCAGTTCTTC. Its protein product is CASSYGTSGRNEQFF. The rearrangement links TRBV27 to TRBJ2-1, with TRBD2 matching over 11 bases. Germline trimming cut 6 bases from V and 7 bases from J; bases unmatched to any gene: 8. CDR1 and CDR2 from the germline V gene are MNHEY and SMNVEV (reference sequence). The CDR3 totals 15 residues.

CDR3 loop: CASLQAINSPLHF. The CDR3 DNA sequence: TGTGCCAGCTTACAGGCGATTAATTCACCCCTCCACTTT. The V and J genes are TRBV2 and TRBJ1-6, with TRBD1 as a possible D gene (5 bases). The ends were cut back, 8 bases at V and 6 bases at J, with 11 bases in the middle. Germline values: CDR1 SNHLY, CDR2 FYNNEI. The CDR3 totals 13 residues.

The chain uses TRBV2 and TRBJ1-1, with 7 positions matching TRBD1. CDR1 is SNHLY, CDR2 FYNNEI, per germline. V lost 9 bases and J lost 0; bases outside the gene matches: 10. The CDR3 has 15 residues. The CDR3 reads CASTYRDRLNTEAFF. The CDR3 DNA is TGTGCCAGTACCTACCGGGACAGATTGAACACTGAAGCTTTCTTT.